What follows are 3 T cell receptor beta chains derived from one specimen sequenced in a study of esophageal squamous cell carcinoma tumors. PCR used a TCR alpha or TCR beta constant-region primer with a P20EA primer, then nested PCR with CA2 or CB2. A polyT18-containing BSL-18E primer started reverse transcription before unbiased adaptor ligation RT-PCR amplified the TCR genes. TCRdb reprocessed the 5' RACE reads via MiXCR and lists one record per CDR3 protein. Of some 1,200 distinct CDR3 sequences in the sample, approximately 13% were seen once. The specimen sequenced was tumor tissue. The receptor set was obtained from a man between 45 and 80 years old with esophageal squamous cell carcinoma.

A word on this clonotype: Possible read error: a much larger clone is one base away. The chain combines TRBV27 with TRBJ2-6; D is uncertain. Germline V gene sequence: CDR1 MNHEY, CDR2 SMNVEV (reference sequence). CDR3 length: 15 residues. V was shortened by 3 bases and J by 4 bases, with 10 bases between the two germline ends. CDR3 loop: CASSFKEEGANVLTF. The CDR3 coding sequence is TGTGCCAGCAGTTTTAAGGAAGAGGGGGCCAACGTCCTGACTTTC.

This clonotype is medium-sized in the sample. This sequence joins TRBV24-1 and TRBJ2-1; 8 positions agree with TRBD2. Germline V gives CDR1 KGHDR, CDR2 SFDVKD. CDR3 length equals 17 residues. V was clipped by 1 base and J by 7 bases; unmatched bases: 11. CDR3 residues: CATSDLGREGQANEQFF. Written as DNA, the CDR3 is TGTGCCACCAGTGATTTAGGACGGGAGGGCCAGGCGAATGAGCAGTTCTTC.

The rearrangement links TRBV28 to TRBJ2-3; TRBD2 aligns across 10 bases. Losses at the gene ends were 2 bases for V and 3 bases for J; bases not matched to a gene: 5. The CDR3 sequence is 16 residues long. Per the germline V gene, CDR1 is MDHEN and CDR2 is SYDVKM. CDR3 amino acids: CASSLVSGRGTDTQYF. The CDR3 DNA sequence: TGTGCCAGCAGTTTAGTCAGCGGGAGGGGGACAGATACGCAGTATTTT. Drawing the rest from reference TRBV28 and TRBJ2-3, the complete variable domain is DVKVTQSSRYLVKRTGEKVFLECVQDMDHENMFWYRQDPGLGLRLIYFSYDVKMKEKGDIPEGYSVSREKKERFSLILESASTNQTSMYLCASSLVSGRGTDTQYFGPGTRLTVL.